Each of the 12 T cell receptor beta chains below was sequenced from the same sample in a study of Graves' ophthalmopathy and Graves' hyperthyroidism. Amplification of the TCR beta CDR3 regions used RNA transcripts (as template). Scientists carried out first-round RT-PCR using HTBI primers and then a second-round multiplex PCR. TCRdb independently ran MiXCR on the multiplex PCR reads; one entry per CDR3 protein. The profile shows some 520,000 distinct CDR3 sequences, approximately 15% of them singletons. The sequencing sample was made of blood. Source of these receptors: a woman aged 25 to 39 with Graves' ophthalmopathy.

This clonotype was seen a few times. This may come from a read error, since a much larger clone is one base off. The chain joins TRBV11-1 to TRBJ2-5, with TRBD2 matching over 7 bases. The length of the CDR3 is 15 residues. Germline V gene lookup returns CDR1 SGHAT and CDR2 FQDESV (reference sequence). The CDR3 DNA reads TGTGCCAGCAGCCCGAGGACTAGTTCGGCGGAGACCAAGTACTTC. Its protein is CASSPRTSSAETKYF.

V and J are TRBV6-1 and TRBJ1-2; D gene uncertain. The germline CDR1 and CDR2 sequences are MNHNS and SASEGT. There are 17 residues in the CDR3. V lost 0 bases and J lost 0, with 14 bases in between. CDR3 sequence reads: CASSEARMLLANYGYTF. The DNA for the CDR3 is TGTGCCAGCAGTGAAGCGCGGATGCTATTAGCTAACTATGGCTACACCTTC.

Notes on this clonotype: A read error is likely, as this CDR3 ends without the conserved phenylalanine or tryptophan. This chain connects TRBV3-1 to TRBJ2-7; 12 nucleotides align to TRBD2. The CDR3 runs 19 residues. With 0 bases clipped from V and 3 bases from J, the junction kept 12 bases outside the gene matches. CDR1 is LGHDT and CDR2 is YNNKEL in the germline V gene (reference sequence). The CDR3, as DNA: TGTGCCAGCAGCCAAGATTCAAGGACTAGCGGGATCCAATTCTACGAGCAGTACTAC. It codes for CASSQDSRTSGIQFYEQYY.

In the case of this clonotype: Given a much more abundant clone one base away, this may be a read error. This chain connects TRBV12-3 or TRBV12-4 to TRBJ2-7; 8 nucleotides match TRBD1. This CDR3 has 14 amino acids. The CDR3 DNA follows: TGTGCCAGCAGTTTACAGGGGGCATGGTACGAGCTGTACTTC. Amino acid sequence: CASSLQGAWYELYF.

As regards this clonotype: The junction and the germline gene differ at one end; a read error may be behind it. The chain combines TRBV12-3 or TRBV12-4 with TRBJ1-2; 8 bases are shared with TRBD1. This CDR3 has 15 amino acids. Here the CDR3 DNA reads TGTGCCAGCAGCAATGCAGGGGGCGACTACTATGGCTACAGCTTC. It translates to CASSNAGGDYYGYSF.

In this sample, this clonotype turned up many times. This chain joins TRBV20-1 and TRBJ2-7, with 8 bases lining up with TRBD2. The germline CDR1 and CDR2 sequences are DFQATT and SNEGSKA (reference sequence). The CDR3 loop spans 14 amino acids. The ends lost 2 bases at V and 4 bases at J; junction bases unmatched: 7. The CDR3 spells CSARRREGLYEQYF. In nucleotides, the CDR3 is TGCAGTGCTAGAAGACGGGAGGGCCTTTACGAGCAGTACTTC.

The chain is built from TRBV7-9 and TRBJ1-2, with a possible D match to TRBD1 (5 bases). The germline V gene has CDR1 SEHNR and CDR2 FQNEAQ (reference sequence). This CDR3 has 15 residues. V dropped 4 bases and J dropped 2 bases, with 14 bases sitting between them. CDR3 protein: CASSYIRDGNYGYTF. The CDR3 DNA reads TGTGCCAGCAGCTACATCCGGGACGGAAACTATGGCTACACCTTC.

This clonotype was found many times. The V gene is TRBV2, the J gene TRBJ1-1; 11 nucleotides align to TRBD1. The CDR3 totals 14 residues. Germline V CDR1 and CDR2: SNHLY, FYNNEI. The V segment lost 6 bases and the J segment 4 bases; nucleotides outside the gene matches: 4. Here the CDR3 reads CASRRTGGFTEAFF. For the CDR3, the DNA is TGTGCCAGCAGGCGGACAGGGGGCTTCACTGAAGCTTTCTTT.

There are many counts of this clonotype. The DNA of the CDR3 is TGTGCCAGCTCGACAGGGAGACACAATCAGCCCCAGCATTTT. Its protein is CASSTGRHNQPQHF. V gene TRBV12-3 or TRBV12-4 combines with J gene TRBJ1-5; 7 nucleotides agree with TRBD1. This CDR3 spans 14 amino acids. The J segment lost 3 bases and the V segment lost 8 bases, leaving 7 bases of the junction unmatched.

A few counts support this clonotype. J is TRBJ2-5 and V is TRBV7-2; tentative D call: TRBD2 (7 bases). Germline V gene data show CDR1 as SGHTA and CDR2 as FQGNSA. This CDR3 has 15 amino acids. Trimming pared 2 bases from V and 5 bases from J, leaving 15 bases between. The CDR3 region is CASSLYGGRGETQYF. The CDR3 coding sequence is TGTGCCAGCAGCTTATACGGGGGGAGGGGGGAGACCCAGTACTTC.

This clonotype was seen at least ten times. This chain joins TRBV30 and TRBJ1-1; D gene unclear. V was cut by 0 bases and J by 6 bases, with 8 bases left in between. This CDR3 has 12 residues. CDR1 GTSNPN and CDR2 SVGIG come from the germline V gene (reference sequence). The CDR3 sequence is CAWSVSRAEAFF. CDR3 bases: TGTGCCTGGAGTGTGTCTCGGGCTGAAGCTTTCTTT.

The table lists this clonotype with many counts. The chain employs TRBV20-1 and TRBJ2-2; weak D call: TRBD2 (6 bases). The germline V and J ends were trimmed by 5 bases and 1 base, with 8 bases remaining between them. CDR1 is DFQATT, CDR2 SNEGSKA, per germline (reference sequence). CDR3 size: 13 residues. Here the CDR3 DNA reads TGCAGTGCTGGGACTCAGAACACCGGGGAGCTGTTTTTT. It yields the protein CSAGTQNTGELFF.